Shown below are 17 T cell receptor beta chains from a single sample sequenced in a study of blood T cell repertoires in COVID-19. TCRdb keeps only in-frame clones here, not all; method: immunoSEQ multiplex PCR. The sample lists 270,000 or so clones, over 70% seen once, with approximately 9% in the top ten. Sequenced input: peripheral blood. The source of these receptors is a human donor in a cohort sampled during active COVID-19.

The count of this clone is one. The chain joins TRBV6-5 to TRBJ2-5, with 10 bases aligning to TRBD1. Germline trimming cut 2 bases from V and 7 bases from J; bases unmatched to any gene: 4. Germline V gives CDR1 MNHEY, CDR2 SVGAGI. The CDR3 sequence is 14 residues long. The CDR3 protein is CASSYGDRGGTQYF. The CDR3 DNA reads TGTGCCAGCAGTTACGGGGACAGGGGCGGGACCCAGTACTTC.

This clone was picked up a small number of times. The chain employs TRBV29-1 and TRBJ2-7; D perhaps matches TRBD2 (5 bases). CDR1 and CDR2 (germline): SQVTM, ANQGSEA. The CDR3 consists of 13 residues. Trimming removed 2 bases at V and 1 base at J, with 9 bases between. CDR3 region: CSVELAKSYEQYF. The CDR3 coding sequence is TGCAGCGTTGAATTAGCGAAGTCCTACGAGCAGTACTTC.

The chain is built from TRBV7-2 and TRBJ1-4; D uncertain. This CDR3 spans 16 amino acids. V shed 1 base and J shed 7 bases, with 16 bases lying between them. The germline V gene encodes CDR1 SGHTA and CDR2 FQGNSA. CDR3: CASSLGPPGYGEKLFF. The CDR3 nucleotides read TGTGCCAGCAGCTTAGGCCCACCGGGGTATGGTGAAAAACTGTTTTTT.

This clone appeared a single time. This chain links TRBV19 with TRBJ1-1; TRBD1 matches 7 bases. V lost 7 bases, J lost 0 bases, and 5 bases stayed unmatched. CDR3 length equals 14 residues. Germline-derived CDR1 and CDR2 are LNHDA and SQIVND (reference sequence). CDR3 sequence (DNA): TGTGCCAGTATAAGGGGACAGATGAACACTGAAGCTTTCTTT. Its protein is CASIRGQMNTEAFF.

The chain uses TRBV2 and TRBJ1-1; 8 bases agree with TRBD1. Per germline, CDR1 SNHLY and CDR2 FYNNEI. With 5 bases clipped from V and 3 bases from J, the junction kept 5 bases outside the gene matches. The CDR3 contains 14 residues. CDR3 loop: CASSTQGADTEAFF. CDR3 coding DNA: TGTGCCAGCAGTACCCAGGGGGCCGACACTGAAGCTTTCTTT. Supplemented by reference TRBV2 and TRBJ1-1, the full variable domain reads EPEVTQTPSHQVTQMGQEVILRCVPISNHLYFYWYRQILGQKVEFLVSFYNNEISEKSEIFDDQFSVERPDGSNFTLKIRSTKLEDSAMYFCASSTQGADTEAFFGQGTRLTVV.

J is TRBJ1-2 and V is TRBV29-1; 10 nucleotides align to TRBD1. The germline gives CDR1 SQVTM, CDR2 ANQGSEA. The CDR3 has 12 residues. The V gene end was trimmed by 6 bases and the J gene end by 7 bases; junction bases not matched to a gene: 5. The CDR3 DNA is TGCAGCGTGCCCGGGACAGGGGTTGGCTACACCTTC. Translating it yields CSVPGTGVGYTF.

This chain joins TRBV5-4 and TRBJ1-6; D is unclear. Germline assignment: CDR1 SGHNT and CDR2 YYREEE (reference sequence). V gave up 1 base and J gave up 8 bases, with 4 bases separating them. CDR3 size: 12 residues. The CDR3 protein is CASSLRDSPLHF. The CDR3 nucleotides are TGTGCCAGCAGCTTGCGGGATTCACCCCTCCACTTT.

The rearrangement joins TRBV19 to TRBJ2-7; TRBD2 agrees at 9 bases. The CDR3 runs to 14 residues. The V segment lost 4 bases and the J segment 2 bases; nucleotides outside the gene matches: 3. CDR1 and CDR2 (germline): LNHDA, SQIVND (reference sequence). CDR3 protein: CASSRAGGPYEQYF. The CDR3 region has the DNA TGTGCCAGTAGTAGGGCGGGAGGGCCCTACGAGCAGTACTTC. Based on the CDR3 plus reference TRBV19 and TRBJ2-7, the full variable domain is DGGITQSPKYLFRKEGQNVTLSCEQNLNHDAMYWYRQDPGQGLRLIYYSQIVNDFQKGDIAEGYSVSREKKESFPLTVTSAQKNPTAFYLCASSRAGGPYEQYFGPGTRLTVT.

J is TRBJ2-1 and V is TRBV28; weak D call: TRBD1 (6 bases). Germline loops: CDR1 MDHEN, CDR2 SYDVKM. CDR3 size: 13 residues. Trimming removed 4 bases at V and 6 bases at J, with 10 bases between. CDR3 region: CASSYRALNEQFF. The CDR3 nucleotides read TGTGCCAGCAGTTACAGGGCCCTCAATGAGCAGTTCTTC.

The CDR3 loop is CASSREGHYGYTF. CDR3 DNA sequence: TGTGCCAGCAGCCGAGAGGGCCACTATGGCTACACCTTC. The chain uses TRBV14 and TRBJ1-2; D remains ambiguous. CDR3 size: 13 residues. Trimming shortened V by 4 bases and J by 3 bases, and 9 bases separated the two germline ends. Germline assignment: CDR1 SGHDN and CDR2 FVKESK.

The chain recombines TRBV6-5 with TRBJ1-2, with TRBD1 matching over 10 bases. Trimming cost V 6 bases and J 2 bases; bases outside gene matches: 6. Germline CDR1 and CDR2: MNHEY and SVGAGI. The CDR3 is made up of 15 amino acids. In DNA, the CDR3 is TGTGCCAGCAGCTTGACAGGGGGCATCAACTATGGCTACACCTTC. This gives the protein CASSLTGGINYGYTF.

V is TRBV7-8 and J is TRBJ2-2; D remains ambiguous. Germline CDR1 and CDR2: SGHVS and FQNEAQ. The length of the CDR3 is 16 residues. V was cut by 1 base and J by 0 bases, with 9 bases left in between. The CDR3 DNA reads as TGTGCCAGCAGCTTAGTTTGGGCAGCGAACACCGGGGAGCTGTTTTTT. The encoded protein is CASSLVWAANTGELFF.

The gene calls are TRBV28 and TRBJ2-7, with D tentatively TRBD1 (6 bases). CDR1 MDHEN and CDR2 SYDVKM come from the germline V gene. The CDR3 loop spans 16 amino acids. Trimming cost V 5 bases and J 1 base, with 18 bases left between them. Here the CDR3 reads CASSKSTGSGSYEQYF. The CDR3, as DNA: TGTGCCAGCAGTAAATCTACAGGGAGCGGTTCCTACGAGCAGTACTTC. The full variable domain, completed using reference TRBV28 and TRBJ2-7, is DVKVTQSSRYLVKRTGEKVFLECVQDMDHENMFWYRQDPGLGLRLIYFSYDVKMKEKGDIPEGYSVSREKKERFSLILESASTNQTSMYLCASSKSTGSGSYEQYFGPGTRLTVT.

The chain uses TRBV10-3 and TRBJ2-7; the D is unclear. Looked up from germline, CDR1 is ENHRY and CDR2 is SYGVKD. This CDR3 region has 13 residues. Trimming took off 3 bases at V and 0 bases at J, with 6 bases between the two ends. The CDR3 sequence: CAISDVSSYEQYF. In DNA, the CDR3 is TGTGCCATCAGTGATGTTAGCTCCTACGAGCAGTACTTC.

The CDR3 sequence: CASSQEMPRYGSGQETQYF. DNA for the CDR3: TGTGCCAGCAGCCAAGAGATGCCGAGGTATGGGTCTGGGCAAGAGACCCAGTACTTC. V usage is TRBV4-2 and J usage is TRBJ2-5; D gene unclear. Trimming took off 0 bases at V and 2 bases at J, with 22 bases between the two ends. CDR1 is LGHNA, CDR2 YNFKEQ, per germline. CDR3 length: 19 residues.

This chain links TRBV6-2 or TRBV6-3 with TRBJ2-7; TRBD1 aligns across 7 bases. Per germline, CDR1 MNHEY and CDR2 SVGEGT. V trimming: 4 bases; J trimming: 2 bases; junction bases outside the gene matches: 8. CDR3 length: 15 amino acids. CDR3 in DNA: TGTGCCAGCAGTTGGGACAGAGGGCCTGCCTACGAGCAGTACTTC. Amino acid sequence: CASSWDRGPAYEQYF.

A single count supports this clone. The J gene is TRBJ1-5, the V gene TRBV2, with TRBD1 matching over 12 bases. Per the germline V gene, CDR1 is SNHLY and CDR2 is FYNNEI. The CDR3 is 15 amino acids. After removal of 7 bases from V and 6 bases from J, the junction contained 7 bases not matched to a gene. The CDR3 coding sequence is TGTGCCAGCATCCGGGACAGGGGGCGCGGTCAGCCCCAGCATTTT. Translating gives CASIRDRGRGQPQHF.